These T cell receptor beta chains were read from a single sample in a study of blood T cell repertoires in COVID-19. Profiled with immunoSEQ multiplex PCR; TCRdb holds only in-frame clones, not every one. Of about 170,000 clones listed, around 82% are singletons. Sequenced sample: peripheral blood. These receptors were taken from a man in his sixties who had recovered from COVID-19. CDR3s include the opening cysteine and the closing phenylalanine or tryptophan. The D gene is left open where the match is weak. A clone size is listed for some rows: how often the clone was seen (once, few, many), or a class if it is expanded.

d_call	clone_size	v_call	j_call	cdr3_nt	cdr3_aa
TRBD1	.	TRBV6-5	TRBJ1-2	TGTGCCAGCAGCAGCGGACAGGGGGGAAGTGGCTACACCTTC	CASSSGQGGSGYTF
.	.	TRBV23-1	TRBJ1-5	TGCGCCAGCAGTCGCAGGGGACGACAGCCCCAGCATTTT	CASSRRGRQPQHF
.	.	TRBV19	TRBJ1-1	TGTGCCAGTGGTGAGGGGAGGGGGACTGAAGCTTTCTTT	CASGEGRGTEAFF
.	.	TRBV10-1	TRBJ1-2	TGCGCCAGCAGGGACAGTTTAAACTATGGCTACACCTTC	CASRDSLNYGYTF
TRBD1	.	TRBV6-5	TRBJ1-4	TGTGCCAGCAGTAGCGGACAGGGGGCTGGTGAAAAACTGTTTTTT	CASSSGQGAGEKLFF
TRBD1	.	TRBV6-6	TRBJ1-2	TGTGCCAGCAGTTACGCGGGACAGGAGACTAACTATGGCTACACCTTC	CASSYAGQETNYGYTF
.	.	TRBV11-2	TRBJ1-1	TGTGCCAGCAGCTTACCTTGGAACACTGAAGCTTTCTTT	CASSLPWNTEAFF
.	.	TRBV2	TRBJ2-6	TGTGCCAGCAGCGGGCGGGCTGGGGCCAACGTCCTGACTTTC	CASSGRAGANVLTF
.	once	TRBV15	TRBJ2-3	TGTGCCACCACCTCTGGGGCCCACTCCACAGATACGCAGTATTTT	CATTSGAHSTDTQYF
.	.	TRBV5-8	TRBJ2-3	TGTGCCAGCAGCTTGAGGGGGACAGATACGCAGTATTTT	CASSLRGTDTQYF
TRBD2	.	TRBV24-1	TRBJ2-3	TGTGCCACCAGTGACTTAGCGGGGGCCAACACAGATACGCAGTATTTT	CATSDLAGANTDTQYF
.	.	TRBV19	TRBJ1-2	TGTGCCAGTACCCCTGGACAGATTTCTAACTATGGCTACACCTTC	CASTPGQISNYGYTF
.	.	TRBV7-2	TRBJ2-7	TGTGCCAGCAGCATTTACAGGGGAGGCTACGAGCAGTACTTC	CASSIYRGGYEQYF
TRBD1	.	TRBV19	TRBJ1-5	TGTGCCTGTAGGACAGGCTGGTTTAGCAATCAGCCCCAGCATTTT	CACRTGWFSNQPQHF
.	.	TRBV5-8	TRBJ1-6	TGTGCCAGCAGCTTGGGTGACCCGGGAGGACCCCTCCACTTT	CASSLGDPGGPLHF
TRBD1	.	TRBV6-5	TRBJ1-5	TGTGCCAGCGAGGGACAGGCCTATCAGCCCCAGCATTTT	CASEGQAYQPQHF
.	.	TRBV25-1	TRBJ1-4	TGTGCCAGCAGTGTATCCCCTGAAAAACTGTTTTTT	CASSVSPEKLFF
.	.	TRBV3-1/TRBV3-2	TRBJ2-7	TGTGCCAGCAGCCAAGACGGGGTGGGTTATTTCCACGAGCAGTACTTC	CASSQDGVGYFHEQYF
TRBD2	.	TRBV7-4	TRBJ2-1	TGTGCCAGCAGCTTGGGACTAGCGGGGGGGTGCGATGAGCAGTTCTTC	CASSLGLAGGCDEQFF
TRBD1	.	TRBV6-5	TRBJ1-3	TGTGCCAGCAGACCCCCGACAGGGGCTGGAAACACCATATATTTT	CASRPPTGAGNTIYF
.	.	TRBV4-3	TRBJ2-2	TGCGCCAGCAGCCAGAGGGGCGGGGGCCCCACCGGGGAGCTGTTTTTT	CASSQRGGGPTGELFF
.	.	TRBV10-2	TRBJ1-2	TGCGCCAGCAGCAACCAGGGGTCTAGTCGGGTCTATGGCTACACCTTC	CASSNQGSSRVYGYTF
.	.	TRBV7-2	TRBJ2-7	TGTGCCAGCAGCTTAGGATCCCTCGGCGGTTACGAGCAGTACTTC	CASSLGSLGGYEQYF